This T cell receptor (beta chain) originates from a study of cytomegalovirus exposure and HLA in healthy donors. General observations from the study: Researchers reported that three CMV-associated chains were confirmed in vitro as CMV antigen-specific. When analyzed later, a missense DCLRE1C variant was found to be linked to TCR beta V- and J-gene trimming.

Comments on this clone: Its antigen is not identified. The junction does not match germline at one end; this may be a read error.

Per the germline V gene, CDR1 is SEHNR and CDR2 is FQNEAQ (reference sequence). The CDR3 loop spans 14 amino acids. PCR amplification relied on 60 Vbeta primers (plus 13 Jbeta primers). The data were produced by immunoSEQ multiplex PCR, yet TCRdb's version contains in-frame clones alone and is incomplete. The repertoire holds about 130,000 clones, with around three quarters as singletons. The TCR comes from a woman aged 50 to 65 in good health and CMV-seronegative. Input material: PBMCs. The chain is built from TRBV7-9 and TRBJ1-5; weak D call: TRBD1 (6 bases). CDR3 DNA sequence: TGTGCCAGCAGCTCGGACAGTAGCAATCAGCCCCAGAATTTT. It translates to CASSSDSSNQPQNF. The full variable domain, rest sourced from reference TRBV7-9 and TRBJ1-5, is DTGVSQNPRHKITKRGQNVTFRCDPISEHNRLYWYRQTLGQGPEFLTYFQNEAQLEKSRLLSDRFSAERPKGSFSTLEIQRTEQGDSAMYLCASSSDSSNQPQNFGDGTRLSIL.